Here is one TCR beta chain with its context. The data are from a study of control samples from healthy donors and cancer patients. Assay: immunoSEQ multiplex PCR; the TCRdb copy retains only in-frame clones and omits some. The sample holds 85,000 to 95,000 clones, about nine tenths seen once. With V trimmed by 6 bases and J by 1 base, 6 bases remained unmatched. Germline lookup yields CDR1 MGHRA and CDR2 YSYEKL. The CDR3 extends over 15 amino acids. Sequencing input: blood. The clonotype comes from a woman aged 65 to 85 in good health. V usage is TRBV4-1 and J usage is TRBJ1-1, with 9 bases matching TRBD1. CDR3: CASSREGQGNTEAFF. The CDR3 region has the DNA TGCGCCAGCAGTCGAGAGGGACAGGGGAACACTGAAGCTTTCTTT.